Below are 18 T cell receptor beta chains sequenced from a single sample in a study of glioma-infiltrating T cells. The iRepertoire nested amplicon-rescue multiplex PCR amplified TCR alpha and beta CDR3s from RNA. MiXCR, applied by TCRdb to the multiplex PCR reads, yields one record per CDR3 protein. In the table there are around 100,000 distinct CDR3 sequences, about 30% of which are singletons. Input material: glioma tissue, nonneoplastic brain tissue, or PBMCs (not recorded which). Receptor source: a human donor with low-grade glioma or glioblastoma, undergoing nonglioma brain surgery, or in good health (not recorded which).

The V and J genes are TRBV28 and TRBJ2-7, with 8 bases identical to TRBD2. The trim removed 6 bases at V and 5 bases at J, leaving 9 bases unmatched. The CDR3 consists of 14 residues. CDR1 and CDR2 from the germline V gene are MDHEN and SYDVKM. In nucleotides, the CDR3 is TGTGCCAGCAGCCCGGGGGGGCATCCCAACGAGCAGTACTTC. Amino acids: CASSPGGHPNEQYF.

At least ten counts were recorded for this clonotype. The CDR3 region is CASSLGGAQPQHF. CDR3 sequence (DNA): TGTGCCAGCAGCTTGGGGGGAGCTCAGCCCCAGCATTTT. This rearrangement joins TRBV7-6 to TRBJ1-5, with D perhaps matching TRBD1 (5 bases). The V gene lost 3 bases and the J gene lost 6 bases, with 9 bases spanning the gap. This CDR3 spans 13 amino acids. Germline V gives CDR1 SGHVS, CDR2 FNYEAQ.

The chain uses TRBV5-4 and TRBJ2-5, with 7 bases lining up with TRBD2. The CDR3 is 14 amino acids. Germline V gives CDR1 SGHNT, CDR2 YYREEE (reference sequence). With 4 bases clipped from V and 0 bases from J, the junction kept 3 bases outside the gene matches. CDR3 nucleotides: TGTGCCAGCAGCGGACGGGGGGACCAAGAGACCCAGTACTTC. As protein: CASSGRGDQETQYF.

Details on this clonotype: With a much larger clone just one base away, this may be a read error. This chain uses TRBV4-2 with TRBJ2-5; 16 bases are shared with TRBD2. This CDR3 contains 16 residues. Germline lookup yields CDR1 LGHNA and CDR2 YNFKEQ. This chain's CDR3 is CASTPGLAGGRETHYF. The DNA of the CDR3 is TGTGCCAGCACCCCGGGACTAGCGGGGGGGCGGGAGACCCACTACTTC.

With respect to this clonotype: One base away lies a much larger clone, so this may be a sequencing read error. J is TRBJ1-2 and V is TRBV7-8; 8 nucleotides match TRBD1. The CDR3 is 15 amino acids. The junction had 8 bases not matched to a gene; V was cut back by 7 bases and J by 1 base. Germline V CDR1 and CDR2: SGHVS, FQNEAQ. The CDR3 nucleotides are TGTGCCAGCAACAAACAGGGGGACCTTAACTATGGCTACACCTTC. The encoded protein is CASNKQGDLNYGYTF.

This clonotype was counted ten times or more. This chain links TRBV2 with TRBJ1-2, with D perhaps matching TRBD1 (6 bases). CDR3 size: 15 residues. The germline V gene has CDR1 SNHLY and CDR2 FYNNEI. Trimming took 6 bases from V and 8 from J, leaving 22 bases between them. CDR3 loop: CASSILKLQGQGYTF. The CDR3, as DNA: TGTGCCAGCAGCATCCTCAAACTGCAGGGGCAAGGCTACACCTTC.

This clonotype has more than one count but fewer than ten. V and J are TRBV28 and TRBJ2-1, with D perhaps TRBD2 (7 bases). CDR3 size: 14 residues. Trimming removed 6 bases from V and 6 bases from J, with 15 bases in between. Germline V gene lookup returns CDR1 MDHEN and CDR2 SYDVKM. The CDR3, as DNA: TGTGCCAGCAGCTTAGTTGCGGGGGCCAATGAGCAGTTCTTC. Encoded protein: CASSLVAGANEQFF.

Concerning this clonotype: One base away lies a much larger clone, so this may be a sequencing read error. The rearrangement uses TRBV3-1 and TRBJ2-1; D call uncertain. The CDR3 covers 13 residues. Germline values: CDR1 LGHDT, CDR2 YNNKEL (reference sequence). The CDR3 loop reads CASSHRDYNEKFF. CDR3 nucleotides: TGTGCCAGCAGCCATAGGGATTACAATGAGAAGTTCTTC.

This clonotype has ten or more counts. V usage is TRBV27 and J usage is TRBJ1-3; D may be TRBD1 (5 bases). V was cut by 4 bases and J by 4 bases, with 14 bases left in between. Germline CDR1 MNHEY, CDR2 SMNVEV (reference sequence). The CDR3 is 15 amino acids. In DNA, the CDR3 is TGTGCCAGCAGTTCCTCCGGGACGACGGGAAACACCATATATTTT. Residues: CASSSSGTTGNTIYF.

This clonotype was recorded many times. This chain's CDR3 is CASSGAHNEQFF. The CDR3 DNA sequence: TGTGCCAGCAGCGGGGCTCACAATGAGCAGTTCTTC. The V gene is TRBV6-1, the J gene TRBJ2-1; the D call may be TRBD1 or TRBD2 (5 bases each). The CDR3 runs 12 residues. V lost 6 bases and J lost 5, with 8 bases in between. Germline V gene sequence: CDR1 MNHNS, CDR2 SASEGT.

The chain is built from TRBV7-9 and TRBJ1-2; TRBD1 agrees at 8 bases. Unmatched junction bases numbered 14, after V lost 3 bases and J lost 5 bases. The germline gives CDR1 SEHNR, CDR2 FQNEAQ (reference sequence). This CDR3 has 17 amino acids. CDR3 residues: CASSFWAGGRDNYGYTF. The CDR3 DNA follows: TGTGCCAGCAGCTTTTGGGCAGGGGGCCGTGATAATTATGGCTACACCTTC. The entire variable domain, with the rest obtained from reference TRBV7-9 and TRBJ1-2, is as follows: DTGVSQNPRHKITKRGQNVTFRCDPISEHNRLYWYRQTLGQGPEFLTYFQNEAQLEKSRLLSDRFSAERPKGSFSTLEIQRTEQGDSAMYLCASSFWAGGRDNYGYTFGSGTRLTVV.

The chain employs TRBV30 and TRBJ2-1; TRBD1 aligns across 7 bases. The V and J ends lost 3 bases and 5 bases, in that order; junction bases with no gene match: 1. CDR1 is GTSNPN, CDR2 SVGIG, per germline (reference sequence). The CDR3 is 12 amino acids. In DNA, the CDR3 is TGTGCCTGGAGGGGGACAGACAATGAGCAGTTCTTC. Translating gives CAWRGTDNEQFF. Drawing the rest from reference TRBV30 and TRBJ2-1, the complete variable domain is SQTIHQWPATLVQPVGSPLSLECTVEGTSNPNLYWYRQAAGRGLQLLFYSVGIGQISSEVPQNLSASRPQDRQFILSSKKLLLSDSGFYLCAWRGTDNEQFFGPGTRLTVL.

The sample holds many counts of this clonotype. The chain carries TRBV7-9 and TRBJ1-1, with D uncertain. Deletions cut 3 bases from V and 4 bases from J, with 6 bases between. CDR1 and CDR2 (germline): SEHNR, FQNEAQ (reference sequence). This CDR3 has 12 amino acids. The CDR3 protein is CASSFGITEAFF. CDR3 coding DNA: TGTGCCAGCAGCTTTGGTATCACTGAAGCTTTCTTT.

A word on this clonotype: The junction shows a germline mismatch at one end, possibly a read error. The V gene is TRBV11-3, the J gene TRBJ2-3; 9 bases align to TRBD1. The CDR3 loop spans 14 amino acids. CDR1 SGHNT and CDR2 YENEEA come from the germline V gene. In DNA form, the CDR3 reads TGTGCCGGCAGCCGACAGGGGGAAACAGGTACGCAGTATTTT. This encodes CAGSRQGETGTQYF.

The chain is built from TRBV7-3 and TRBJ2-1, with TRBD1 identical over 10 bases. Trimming took 5 bases from V and 9 from J; bases not matched to a gene: 13. The length of the CDR3 is 16 residues. Per the germline V gene, CDR1 is SGHTA and CDR2 is FQGTGA. CDR3 residues: CASSQTGGAGLGEQFF. For the CDR3, the DNA is TGTGCCAGCAGCCAGACAGGGGGCGCAGGATTAGGTGAGCAGTTCTTC.

This clonotype was counted ten times or more. The rearrangement joins TRBV25-1 to TRBJ2-7; no reliable D call. The CDR3 has 11 amino acids. CDR1 is MGHDK, CDR2 SYGVNS, per germline. Trimming cost V 9 bases and J 5 bases, with 11 bases left between them. CDR3 nucleotides: TGTGCCAGTTCAGTATTCCACGAGCAGTACTTC. This translates into CASSVFHEQYF.

This clonotype was seen ten or more times. The rearrangement uses TRBV24-1 and TRBJ2-1; the match to TRBD1 covers 8 bases. This CDR3 has 14 residues. Germline V gene data show CDR1 as KGHDR and CDR2 as SFDVKD. J lost 4 bases, V lost 4 bases, and 2 bases had no gene match. CDR3: CATSETGEYNEQFF. DNA for the CDR3: TGTGCCACCAGTGAGACAGGGGAGTACAATGAGCAGTTCTTC.

As to this clonotype: A single base separates this from a much larger clone, so it may be a read error. This rearrangement joins TRBV20-1 to TRBJ2-1; D is unresolved. Germline V gene sequence: CDR1 DFQATT, CDR2 SNEGSKA (reference sequence). CDR3 length: 13 residues. CDR3 residues: CSPRAASYNEQSF. The CDR3 bases are TGCAGTCCTCGGGCGGCATCCTACAATGAGCAGTCCTTC.